The 2 T cell receptor beta chains below come from one sample, sequenced in a study of shared clonotypes between healthy human individuals. Generated by immunoSEQ multiplex PCR, the TCRdb table keeps only in-frame clones and is missing some. The sample holds about 1.4 million clones; 96% are singletons and the top ten take roughly 1.2%. Source material: naive CD4+ T cells sorted from blood. The sample's subset: CD45RA+ positively selected. Source of these receptors: a man under 40 in good health.

CDR3 amino acids: CASSDDRSEQYF. The CDR3 DNA is TGTGCCAGCAGTGACGACCGCTCCGAGCAGTACTTC. The V and J genes are TRBV2 and TRBJ2-7; no definite D call. Germline V gene sequence: CDR1 SNHLY, CDR2 FYNNEI. V was cut by 3 bases and J by 6 bases, with 9 bases left in between. CDR3 length equals 12 residues.

The chain combines TRBV5-1 with TRBJ2-7; D not certain. The CDR3 sequence is 15 residues long. The V and J ends lost 6 bases and 0 bases respectively, with 16 bases between them. Germline CDR1 SGHRS, CDR2 YFSETQ. Here the CDR3 reads CASNPLRQTSYEQYF. The CDR3 DNA reads as TGCGCCAGCAATCCCCTCCGGCAAACCTCCTACGAGCAGTACTTC.